This paragraph covers one T cell receptor (beta chain) sequence. Germline V lookup: CDR1 ENHRY, CDR2 SYGVKD. The CDR3 spans 15 residues. V shed 1 base and J shed 1 base, with 8 bases lying between them. Per the original data handling: Amplification of reference gene primers was used by the study to estimate nucleated cell counts. Using immunoSEQ multiplex PCR, the repertoire was profiled, and TCRdb retains in-frame clones only, with some absent. V, J and clone size are those of that table, while D and trimming were read from the DNA. Seen here are fewer than 350,000 clones, 70% to 90% observed once, and the top ten hold around 4%. The data were obtained in a study of blood T cell repertoires in COVID-19. Looking at the study overall: Acute-phase and convalescent COVID-19 samples originated in the United States, Italy and Spain. Sample material is recorded as cDNA or gDNA derived from T cells, B-cell-depleted T cells, or PBMCs.

V and J are TRBV10-3 and TRBJ1-5; D possibly corresponds to TRBD1 (6 bases). This receptor was obtained from a woman between 45 and 65 years old with active or convalescent COVID-19. Sequencing was done on a sample of peripheral blood. CDR3 residues: CAISELGASNQPQHF. As DNA, the CDR3 is TGTGCCATCAGTGAGTTGGGGGCGAGCAATCAGCCCCAGCATTTT.